The 29 T cell receptor beta chains below come from one sample, sequenced in a study of T cell repertoires in ileal Crohn's disease (dated by TCRdb to 2018 to 2020). Libraries came from the immunoSEQ multiplex PCR assay. TCRdb limited this immuneACCESS table to in-frame rearrangements with V and J called. A share of clones is missing; checked studies link under half to unresolved V genes, and the rest is unexplained. The sample includes around 14,000 clones, with around three quarters observed a single time. The top ten constitute around 4% of the sample. The sequencing input was ileal tissue. Receptors were obtained from an adult with Crohn's disease.

The chain uses TRBV13 and TRBJ2-1; 10 bases are a match to TRBD2. The V and J ends lost 2 bases and 5 bases, in that order; junction bases with no gene match: 3. CDR3 size: 15 residues. CDR1 is PRHDT, CDR2 FYEKMQ, per germline (reference sequence). This CDR3 reads CASSLNSGGNNEQFF. As DNA, the CDR3 is TGTGCCAGCAGCTTAAATAGCGGGGGGAACAATGAGCAGTTCTTC.

The rearrangement joins TRBV27 to TRBJ1-5, with TRBD1 matching 8 bases. The CDR3 consists of 18 residues. CDR1 and CDR2 (germline): MNHEY, SMNVEV (reference sequence). The trim removed 1 base at V and 7 bases at J, leaving 15 bases unmatched. CDR3 loop: CASSLFPLPSTGGQPQHF. The CDR3 nucleotides read TGTGCCAGCAGTTTATTCCCCCTCCCCTCTACAGGGGGGCAGCCCCAGCATTTT.

This chain connects TRBV15 to TRBJ2-1; 9 nucleotides match TRBD2. V shed 0 bases and J 3 bases; nucleotides not matched to a gene: 0. This CDR3 contains 15 residues. The V gene's germline CDR1 is LNHNV and CDR2 YYDKDF (reference sequence). This CDR3 reads CATSRDSGSYNEQFF. CDR3 nucleotides: TGTGCCACCAGCAGAGATAGCGGGAGCTACAATGAGCAGTTCTTC.

The chain combines TRBV6-5 with TRBJ2-1; tentatively, D is TRBD2 (6 bases). In germline, CDR1 is MNHEY, CDR2 SVGAGI. The CDR3 consists of 13 residues. V was pared by 5 bases and J by 8 bases, with 13 bases between. The CDR3 here is CASSPTTSHEQFF. DNA for the CDR3: TGTGCCAGCAGTCCGACCACTAGCCATGAGCAGTTCTTC.

V gene TRBV30 combines with J gene TRBJ1-4, with D uncertain. This CDR3 region has 14 residues. Trimming removed 1 base at V and 7 bases at J, with 13 bases between. From germline, CDR1 is GTSNPN and CDR2 SVGIG (reference sequence). CDR3 residues: CAWSGRVASEKLFF. CDR3 nucleotide sequence: TGTGCCTGGAGTGGTAGGGTAGCGAGTGAAAAACTGTTTTTT.

The rearrangement joins TRBV6-6 to TRBJ1-2; 9 bases line up with TRBD1. The V segment lost 0 bases and the J segment 7 bases; nucleotides outside the gene matches: 3. Germline assignment: CDR1 MNHNY and CDR2 SVGAGI (reference sequence). This CDR3 region has 14 residues. CDR3 nucleotides: TGTGCCAGCAGTTACTCGGGGACAGGGATTGGCTACACCTTC. It encodes CASSYSGTGIGYTF.

The chain uses TRBV9 and TRBJ2-7; TRBD2 matches at 10 bases. CDR3 length: 15 amino acids. Germline trimming cut 0 bases from V and 6 bases from J; bases unmatched to any gene: 6. Germline CDR1 and CDR2: SGDLS and YYNGEE. CDR3 nucleotide sequence: TGTGCCAGCAGCGTAGCAAGCGGGGGGGCCGCCGAGCAGTACTTC. Protein: CASSVASGGAAEQYF.

A remark on this clone: At the DNA level, this CDR3 is encoded by other sequences in the same sample as well. The V gene is TRBV5-4, the J gene TRBJ2-5; 9 bases map to TRBD2. Trimming removed 0 bases from V and 1 base from J; junction bases left unmatched: 4. Germline values: CDR1 SGHNT, CDR2 YYREEE (reference sequence). The CDR3 covers 16 residues. The CDR3 protein is CASSLGLAGTQETQYF. The CDR3 bases are TGTGCCAGCAGCTTGGGGCTAGCGGGGACCCAAGAGACCCAGTACTTC.

The chain recombines TRBV27 with TRBJ1-2, with D hard to call. Germline V lookup: CDR1 MNHEY, CDR2 SMNVEV (reference sequence). The CDR3 runs 12 residues. V lost 7 bases and J lost 3, with 9 bases in between. The CDR3 nucleotides read TGTGCCAGCATCCACAGTGACTATGGCTACACCTTC. Its translation: CASIHSDYGYTF.

This chain connects TRBV2 to TRBJ1-5; D unclear. The CDR3 has 13 residues. CDR1 and CDR2 from the germline V gene are SNHLY and FYNNEI. Trimming shortened V by 6 bases and J by 3 bases, and 9 bases separated the two germline ends. The CDR3 bases are TGTGCCAGCAGGGCGGACTACAATCAGCCCCAGCATTTT. This encodes CASRADYNQPQHF.

The rearrangement links TRBV2 to TRBJ2-3; D gene unclear. This CDR3 contains 11 residues. Germline lookup yields CDR1 SNHLY and CDR2 FYNNEI. V lost 7 bases and J 4 bases, leaving 6 bases between the germline ends. CDR3 protein: CASTRSDTQYF. The CDR3 region has the DNA TGTGCCAGCACCCGGTCAGATACGCAGTATTTT.

The chain employs TRBV5-4 and TRBJ1-2, with TRBD1 identical over 11 bases. Germline loops: CDR1 SGHNT, CDR2 YYREEE (reference sequence). There are 16 residues in the CDR3. J gave up 4 bases and V 4 bases, and 9 bases lay outside the gene matches. The CDR3 spells CASSPRDRGYAYGYTF. The CDR3 DNA sequence: TGTGCCAGCAGCCCCCGGGACAGGGGGTACGCCTATGGCTACACCTTC.

The chain couples TRBV9 to TRBJ2-1, with 10 bases aligning to TRBD2. The germline V gene encodes CDR1 SGDLS and CDR2 YYNGEE. CDR3 length: 14 amino acids. The trim removed 2 bases at V and 7 bases at J, leaving 3 bases unmatched. The CDR3 reads CASSVGLATNEQFF. CDR3 DNA sequence: TGTGCCAGCAGCGTGGGACTAGCGACGAATGAGCAGTTCTTC.

This chain uses TRBV30 with TRBJ1-6; 9 positions agree with TRBD1. The CDR3 contains 14 residues. The J segment lost 9 bases and the V segment lost 2 bases, leaving 5 bases of the junction unmatched. Germline lookup yields CDR1 GTSNPN and CDR2 SVGIG (reference sequence). CDR3 protein: CAWSPTGGFSPLHF. The CDR3 DNA sequence: TGTGCCTGGAGTCCCACAGGGGGCTTTTCACCCCTCCACTTT.

This clone was picked up one time. The V gene is TRBV18, the J gene TRBJ1-2, with a weak D call TRBD1 (6 bases). This CDR3 has 13 residues. Germline-derived CDR1 and CDR2 are KGHSH and LQKENI. V lost 2 bases and J 4 bases, leaving 8 bases between the germline ends. The CDR3 spells CASSPGTSYGYTF. In nucleotides, the CDR3 is TGTGCCAGCTCACCAGGGACATCCTATGGCTACACCTTC.

The rearrangement joins TRBV27 to TRBJ2-3; D is ambiguous. Germline values: CDR1 MNHEY, CDR2 SMNVEV (reference sequence). The CDR3 extends over 13 amino acids. V dropped 3 bases and J dropped 3 bases, with 7 bases sitting between them. CDR3 sequence reads: CASSFVRTDTQYF. The CDR3 bases are TGTGCCAGCAGTTTTGTGCGAACAGATACGCAGTATTTT.

This chain joins TRBV5-4 and TRBJ2-2; TRBD2 might be the D (6 bases). Between the trimmed V and J ends, which lost 2 bases and 5 bases, there was a span of 13 bases. Germline V lookup: CDR1 SGHNT, CDR2 YYREEE (reference sequence). The CDR3 extends over 15 amino acids. Here the CDR3 DNA reads TGTGCCAGCAGCTTAGATACGCGGGGAACCGGGGAGCTGTTTTTT. It codes for CASSLDTRGTGELFF. The variable domain in full, completed from reference TRBV5-4 and TRBJ2-2, reads ETGVTQSPTHLIKTRGQQVTLRCSSQSGHNTVSWYQQALGQGPQFIFQYYREEENGRGNFPPRFSGLQFPNYSSELNVNALELDDSALYLCASSLDTRGTGELFFGEGSRLTVL.

The chain employs TRBV4-1 and TRBJ1-4, with D perhaps matching TRBD1 (5 bases). V dropped 0 bases and J dropped 7 bases, with 21 bases sitting between them. There are 18 residues in the CDR3. Germline lookup yields CDR1 MGHRA and CDR2 YSYEKL. The CDR3 nucleotides are TGCGCCAGCAGCCAAGATAGGGGCACCCCTTTATCTTTTGAAAAACTGTTTTTT. It translates to CASSQDRGTPLSFEKLFF.

The CDR3 sequence is CASSSISGGATDTQYF. The CDR3 region has the DNA TGTGCCAGCAGCTCCATAAGCGGGGGGGCGACAGATACGCAGTATTTT. V gene TRBV7-8 combines with J gene TRBJ2-3, with 10 bases lining up with TRBD2. Germline CDR1 and CDR2: SGHVS and FQNEAQ. The V segment lost 4 bases and the J segment 3 bases; nucleotides outside the gene matches: 7. CDR3 size: 16 residues.

The chain is built from TRBV5-1 and TRBJ2-5; the D gene is possibly TRBD2 (6 bases). The CDR3 loop spans 16 amino acids. Germline CDR1 and CDR2: SGHRS and YFSETQ. The V end lost 0 bases, the J end lost 5 bases, and 17 bases lay between the germline ends. CDR3 coding DNA: TGCGCCAGCAGCTTGGGGGTAGCGGCGTACGGGGAGACCCAGTACTTC. Its translation: CASSLGVAAYGETQYF.

This clone was recorded a few times. This chain uses TRBV21-1 with TRBJ1-5. TRBV21-1 is deemed a pseudogene. This CDR3 has 17 amino acids. The CDR3 sequence: CASSKDEGSAGNQPQHF. The CDR3 region has the DNA TGTGCCAGCAGCAAAGACGAGGGCAGCGCAGGCAATCAGCCCCAGCATTTT.

In nucleotides, the CDR3 is TGTGCCAGCTCTCGGGGGGGTGAGGAAAAACTGTTTTTT. Its translation is CASSRGGEEKLFF. The chain has TRBV27 and TRBJ1-4, with D tentatively TRBD1 (5 bases). V lost 8 bases and J 8 bases, leaving 15 bases between the germline ends. Germline V gene sequence: CDR1 MNHEY, CDR2 SMNVEV (reference sequence). The CDR3 is 13 amino acids.

The rearrangement uses TRBV2 and TRBJ1-1; 7 bases align to TRBD1. CDR1 is SNHLY, CDR2 FYNNEI, per germline. The CDR3 spans 17 residues. Germline trimming cut 6 bases from V and 4 bases from J; bases unmatched to any gene: 17. The CDR3 loop is CASSPGRGQRIVTEAFF. In nucleotides, the CDR3 is TGTGCCAGCAGCCCCGGGAGGGGACAGAGGATTGTCACTGAAGCTTTCTTT. The full variable domain, its missing parts supplied by reference TRBV2 and TRBJ1-1, is EPEVTQTPSHQVTQMGQEVILRCVPISNHLYFYWYRQILGQKVEFLVSFYNNEISEKSEIFDDQFSVERPDGSNFTLKIRSTKLEDSAMYFCASSPGRGQRIVTEAFFGQGTRLTVV.

The chain joins TRBV10-3 to TRBJ2-2; 7 nucleotides line up with TRBD1. CDR1 is ENHRY and CDR2 is SYGVKD in the germline V gene. CDR3 length: 12 amino acids. The V segment lost 10 bases and the J segment 6 bases; nucleotides outside the gene matches: 5. The CDR3 reads CATSQGAGELFF. The CDR3 DNA reads TGTGCCACTTCCCAGGGGGCCGGGGAGCTGTTTTTT.

The chain couples TRBV25-1 to TRBJ1-2; D may be TRBD1 (6 bases). Germline CDR1 and CDR2: MGHDK and SYGVNS. The CDR3 length is 15 residues. V lost 1 base to trimming and J lost 5 bases, with 14 bases between them. The CDR3 bases are TGTGCCAGCAGTGAATCAACCCGCAGGGGTTATGGCTACACCTTC. It translates to CASSESTRRGYGYTF.

The chain joins TRBV5-1 to TRBJ1-4, with TRBD1 identical over 7 bases. CDR1 is SGHRS, CDR2 YFSETQ, per germline. Trimming removed 4 bases from V and 6 bases from J; junction bases left unmatched: 6. The CDR3 runs to 14 residues. The CDR3 here is CASSSRGMHEKLFF. The DNA of the CDR3 is TGCGCCAGCAGCAGCAGGGGGATGCATGAAAAACTGTTTTTT.

V is TRBV5-4 and J is TRBJ1-1; the match to TRBD1 covers 7 bases. The CDR3 has 17 residues. Germline V gives CDR1 SGHNT, CDR2 YYREEE (reference sequence). Trimming at V came to 3 bases and at J to 0 bases, leaving 11 bases not matched to a gene. The CDR3, as DNA: TGTGCCAGCAGCTCCAACAGGGGACCAGCTATGAACACTGAAGCTTTCTTT. Encoded protein: CASSSNRGPAMNTEAFF.

This clone has a single count. V is TRBV27 and J is TRBJ2-2, with D unresolved. Germline V CDR1 and CDR2: MNHEY, SMNVEV (reference sequence). The CDR3 sequence is 14 residues long. V lost 3 bases, J lost 2 bases, and 7 bases lay in between. CDR3 residues: CASSFEVNTGELFF. In DNA form, the CDR3 reads TGTGCCAGCAGTTTCGAGGTCAACACCGGGGAGCTGTTTTTT.

V usage is TRBV2 and J usage is TRBJ2-5, with 7 bases fitting TRBD2. The junction had 3 bases not matched to a gene; V was cut back by 0 bases and J by 5 bases. Germline assignment: CDR1 SNHLY and CDR2 FYNNEI. This CDR3 is 14 amino acids long. As DNA, the CDR3 is TGTGCCAGCAGTGAAGCGCGGGGGAGGGAGACCCAGTACTTC. Its protein is CASSEARGRETQYF.